This T cell receptor (beta chain) is from a study of T cells after yellow fever vaccination. Looking at the study overall: Where fractions had low cell numbers, libraries were prepared from them with the SMART-Seq v4 Ultra Low Input RNA kit. The study's findings and limits: Overall, a small share of clonotypes was seen in both CD4 and CD8 compartments. Most primary-vaccination clones recurred post-booster (approximately 95% CD4, over 70% CD8).

A remark on this clonotype: The antigen is unknown.

The CDR3 is 15 residues long. With 3 bases removed from V and 0 bases from J, the gap between germline ends came to 11 bases. Germline V gene lookup returns CDR1 SGHVS and CDR2 FQNEAQ. Template switching by 5'RACE produced TCR cDNA, adding a universal primer site and UMIs. Using its own MiXCR run on the 5' RACE reads, TCRdb lists one record per CDR3 protein. The data contain under 200,000 distinct CDR3 sequences, more than 9.5% of them singletons. The gene calls are TRBV7-8 and TRBJ1-1; D unresolved. The input for sequencing was CD8+ T cells sorted from PBMCs, taken 15 days after the yellow fever booster vaccination. The clonotype was recovered from a man aged 18 to 30 who received the YFV17D yellow fever vaccine. CDR3 in amino acids: CASSFGRLMNTEAFF. The CDR3 nucleotides read TGTGCCAGCAGCTTCGGGAGGCTCATGAACACTGAAGCTTTCTTT.